The next 15 T cell receptor beta chains were all read from a single sample in a study of T cell responses to AZD1222 COVID-19 vaccine. Method: immunoSEQ multiplex PCR; TCRdb's copy keeps in-frame clones and lacks some. This sample has roughly 140,000 clones; 90% occur once, and the top ten carry 1.8%. Here the sequenced sample was peripheral blood, taken on day 0 of AZD1222 vaccination. The receptors here all came from an adult in good health.

The CDR3 sequence: CASSSPQLAIQETQYF. CDR3 DNA: TGTGCCAGCAGTTCTCCTCAGCTGGCGATCCAAGAGACCCAGTACTTC. This chain joins TRBV6-6 and TRBJ2-5; D is ambiguous. In germline, CDR1 is MNHNY, CDR2 SVGAGI (reference sequence). The CDR3 loop spans 16 amino acids. V lost 4 bases to trimming and J lost 1 base, with 16 bases between them.

The V and J genes are TRBV25-1 and TRBJ2-3; TRBD2 matches 7 bases. The CDR3 is 15 amino acids. The ends lost 8 bases at V and 0 bases at J; junction bases unmatched: 8. Germline V gene lookup returns CDR1 MGHDK and CDR2 SYGVNS. CDR3 amino acids: CASSEGLESTDTQYF. The DNA of the CDR3 is TGTGCCAGCTCGGAAGGACTAGAAAGCACAGATACGCAGTATTTT.

This CDR3 reads CASSPGTGDPYGYTF. The CDR3, as DNA: TGTGCCAGCAGCCCAGGGACAGGGGACCCCTATGGCTACACCTTC. The chain employs TRBV9 and TRBJ1-2; 10 bases match TRBD1. This CDR3 has 15 amino acids. V trimming: 4 bases; J trimming: 4 bases; junction bases outside the gene matches: 7. Germline V CDR1 and CDR2: SGDLS, YYNGEE.

This chain joins TRBV5-6 and TRBJ1-4; D remains ambiguous. CDR1 and CDR2 (germline): SGHDT, YYEEEE. The CDR3 contains 15 residues. V lost 2 bases to trimming and J lost 8 bases, with 16 bases between them. The CDR3 DNA reads TGTGCCAGCAGCTTCTTGTCTCCTTTAGAGGAAAAACTGTTTTTT. It is translated as CASSFLSPLEEKLFF.

The genes are TRBV11-2 and TRBJ2-7, with D maybe TRBD2 (6 bases). The CDR3 spans 14 residues. V gave up 5 bases and J gave up 4 bases, with 15 bases separating them. Germline-derived CDR1 and CDR2 are SGHAT and FQNNGV. CDR3 DNA: TGTGCCAGCAGCCCCGCGGGGCCGCAGTACGAGCAGTACTTC. It codes for CASSPAGPQYEQYF.

This clone came up once. The chain joins TRBV25-1 to TRBJ1-2; 7 bases line up with TRBD1. Unmatched junction bases numbered 4, after V lost 4 bases and J lost 5 bases. This CDR3 region has 13 residues. Germline CDR1 MGHDK, CDR2 SYGVNS. This chain's CDR3 is CASSGPGQYGYTF. The CDR3 bases are TGTGCCAGCAGTGGGCCGGGACAGTATGGCTACACCTTC.

V gene TRBV5-1 combines with J gene TRBJ2-2; no firm D call. V lost 4 bases to trimming and J lost 0 bases, with 7 bases between them. The CDR3 extends over 14 amino acids. Germline loops: CDR1 SGHRS, CDR2 YFSETQ. For the CDR3, the DNA is TGCGCCAGCAGCCCCTACGCGAACACCGGGGAGCTGTTTTTT. As protein: CASSPYANTGELFF.

The V gene is TRBV24-1, the J gene TRBJ1-5; D ambiguous. The germline V gene has CDR1 KGHDR and CDR2 SFDVKD. Trimming took off 3 bases at V and 0 bases at J, with 5 bases between the two ends. This CDR3 comprises 14 residues. This CDR3 reads CATSDIYSNQPQHF. The CDR3 DNA sequence: TGTGCCACCAGTGATATCTATAGCAATCAGCCCCAGCATTTT.

The chain is built from TRBV4-3 and TRBJ2-3; TRBD1 matches 7 bases. The germline V gene encodes CDR1 LGHNA and CDR2 YSLEER. This CDR3 has 16 amino acids. With V trimmed by 4 bases and J by 2 bases, 9 bases remained unmatched. The CDR3 DNA sequence: TGCGCCAGCAGCCCCAGGTACAGGGGAGTCACAGATACGCAGTATTTT. Its translation is CASSPRYRGVTDTQYF.

The rearrangement uses TRBV10-3 and TRBJ1-1; D is ambiguous. Germline CDR1 ENHRY, CDR2 SYGVKD. CDR3 size: 15 residues. V lost 4 bases and J lost 2, with 14 bases in between. Written as DNA, the CDR3 is TGTGCCATCAGTGGCCCGTCGGGCTCTAACACTGAAGCTTTCTTT. The encoded protein is CAISGPSGSNTEAFF.

Comment on this clone: Other nucleotide sequences from this sample produce the same CDR3. This chain connects TRBV28 to TRBJ1-3, with D possibly TRBD1 on 6 matching bases. The germline V gene has CDR1 MDHEN and CDR2 SYDVKM. This CDR3 has 15 amino acids. Trimming stripped 2 bases from V and 4 bases from J, with 12 bases between. CDR3 DNA: TGTGCCAGCAGTTTACGTGGGGGCTCGGGAAACACCATATATTTT. This encodes CASSLRGGSGNTIYF.

This chain connects TRBV9 to TRBJ1-2; no clear D gene. Germline V lookup: CDR1 SGDLS, CDR2 YYNGEE. The CDR3 has 14 residues. Deletions cut 0 bases from V and 7 bases from J, with 13 bases between. CDR3 residues: CASSVDQGPGGYTF. In DNA form, the CDR3 reads TGTGCCAGCAGCGTAGATCAAGGCCCTGGTGGCTACACCTTC.

This clone was seen a single time. The V gene is TRBV7-8, the J gene TRBJ1-5, with D hard to call. The germline gives CDR1 SGHVS, CDR2 FQNEAQ. The CDR3 spans 14 residues. Trimming cost V 1 base and J 10 bases, with 14 bases left between them. CDR3 residues: CASSLDRGLKPQHF. CDR3 bases: TGTGCCAGCAGCTTAGATCGGGGATTGAAACCCCAGCATTTT.

The chain uses TRBV11-2 and TRBJ1-3; D remains unclear. CDR1 is SGHAT, CDR2 FQNNGV, per germline. V was shortened by 1 base and J by 0 bases, with 7 bases between the two germline ends. The CDR3 length is 15 residues. The CDR3 nucleotides are TGTGCCAGCAGCTTAGCGGCGGTCTCTGGAAACACCATATATTTT. Protein sequence: CASSLAAVSGNTIYF. Combining the CDR3 with reference TRBV11-2 and TRBJ1-3 gives the whole variable domain EAGVAQSPRYKIIEKRQSVAFWCNPISGHATLYWYQQILGQGPKLLIQFQNNGVVDDSQLPKDRFSAERLKGVDSTLKIQPAKLEDSAVYLCASSLAAVSGNTIYFGEGSWLTVV.

This clone was found once. Other DNA sequences within the sample encode an identical CDR3. The chain links TRBV12-3 or TRBV12-4 to TRBJ2-3, with no clear D. Trimming stripped 4 bases from V and 6 bases from J, with 8 bases between. This CDR3 has 12 residues. In nucleotides, the CDR3 is TGTGCCAGCAGTTCGCGGAGTGATACGCAGTATTTT. Amino acids: CASSSRSDTQYF.